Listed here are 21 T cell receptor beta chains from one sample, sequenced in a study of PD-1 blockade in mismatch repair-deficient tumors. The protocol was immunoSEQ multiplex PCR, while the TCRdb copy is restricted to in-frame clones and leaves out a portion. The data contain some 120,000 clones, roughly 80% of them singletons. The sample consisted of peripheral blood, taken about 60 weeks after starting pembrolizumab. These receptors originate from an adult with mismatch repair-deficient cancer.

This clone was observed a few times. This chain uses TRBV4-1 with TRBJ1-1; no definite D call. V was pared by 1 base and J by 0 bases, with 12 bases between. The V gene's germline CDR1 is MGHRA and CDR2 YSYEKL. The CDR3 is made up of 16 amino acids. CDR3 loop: CASSQGGSRLNTEAFF. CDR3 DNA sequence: TGCGCCAGCAGCCAAGGAGGCTCCAGACTGAACACTGAAGCTTTCTTT.

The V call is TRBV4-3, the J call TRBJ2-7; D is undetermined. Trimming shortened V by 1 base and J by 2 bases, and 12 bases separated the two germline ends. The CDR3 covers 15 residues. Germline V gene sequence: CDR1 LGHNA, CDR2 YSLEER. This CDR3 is CASSQGASPTYEQYF. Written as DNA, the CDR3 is TGCGCCAGCAGCCAAGGGGCAAGTCCGACCTACGAGCAGTACTTC.

The CDR3 protein is CSVGLAGGPGGELFF. As DNA, the CDR3 is TGCAGCGTCGGACTAGCGGGAGGGCCCGGCGGGGAGCTGTTTTTT. The gene calls are TRBV29-1 and TRBJ2-2; 15 positions agree with TRBD2. CDR1 is SQVTM and CDR2 is ANQGSEA in the germline V gene. Trimming removed 6 bases from V and 7 bases from J; junction bases left unmatched: 6. There are 15 residues in the CDR3.

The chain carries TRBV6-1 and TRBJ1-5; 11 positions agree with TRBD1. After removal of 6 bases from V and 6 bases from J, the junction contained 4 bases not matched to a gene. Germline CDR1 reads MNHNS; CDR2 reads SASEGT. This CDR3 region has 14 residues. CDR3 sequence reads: CASRKGTGGQPQHF. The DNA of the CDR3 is TGTGCCAGCAGGAAAGGGACAGGGGGTCAGCCCCAGCATTTT.

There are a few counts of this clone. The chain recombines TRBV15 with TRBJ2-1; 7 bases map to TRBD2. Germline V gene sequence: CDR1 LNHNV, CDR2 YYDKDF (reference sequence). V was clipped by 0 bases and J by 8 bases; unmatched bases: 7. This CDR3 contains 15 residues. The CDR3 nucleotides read TGTGCCACCAGCAGAGAAGGCGGGAGAAGCGATGAGCAGTTCTTC. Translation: CATSREGGRSDEQFF.

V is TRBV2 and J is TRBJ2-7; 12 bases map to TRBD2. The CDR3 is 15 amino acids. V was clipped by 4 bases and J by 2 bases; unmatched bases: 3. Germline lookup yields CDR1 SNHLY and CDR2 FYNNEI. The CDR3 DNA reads TGTGCCAGCAGTGGGACTAGCGGGACCCCCTACGAGCAGTACTTC. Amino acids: CASSGTSGTPYEQYF.

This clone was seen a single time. In DNA, the CDR3 is TGTGCCAGCAGACAACTAGCAACCACCGGGGAGCTGTTTTTT. Protein sequence: CASRQLATTGELFF. The V call is TRBV11-3, the J call TRBJ2-2; TRBD2 might be the D (6 bases). Trimming removed 6 bases from V and 4 bases from J, with 12 bases in between. CDR1 and CDR2 from the germline V gene are SGHNT and YENEEA. The CDR3 runs 14 residues.

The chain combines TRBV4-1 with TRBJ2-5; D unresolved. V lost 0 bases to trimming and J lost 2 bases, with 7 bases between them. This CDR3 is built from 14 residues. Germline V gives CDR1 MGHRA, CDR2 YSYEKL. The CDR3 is CASSQEGRQETQYF. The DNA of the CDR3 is TGCGCCAGCAGCCAAGAAGGACGGCAAGAGACCCAGTACTTC.

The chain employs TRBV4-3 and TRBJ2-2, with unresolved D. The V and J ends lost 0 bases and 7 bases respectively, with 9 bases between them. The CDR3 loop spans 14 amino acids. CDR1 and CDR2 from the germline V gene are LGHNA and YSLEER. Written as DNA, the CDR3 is TGCGCCAGCAGCCAAGATACTGGCATCGGGGAGCTGTTTTTT. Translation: CASSQDTGIGELFF.

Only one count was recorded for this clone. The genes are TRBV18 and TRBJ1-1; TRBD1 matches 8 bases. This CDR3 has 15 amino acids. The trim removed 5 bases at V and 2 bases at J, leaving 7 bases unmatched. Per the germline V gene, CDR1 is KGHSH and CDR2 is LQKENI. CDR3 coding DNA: TGTGCCAGCTCAACCGGGACAGGACCTAACACTGAAGCTTTCTTT. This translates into CASSTGTGPNTEAFF.

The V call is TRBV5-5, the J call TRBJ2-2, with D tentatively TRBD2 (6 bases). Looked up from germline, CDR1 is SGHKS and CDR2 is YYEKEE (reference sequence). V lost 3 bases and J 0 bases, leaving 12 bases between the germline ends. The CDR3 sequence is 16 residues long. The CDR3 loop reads CASSWRAGTNTGELFF. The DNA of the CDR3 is TGTGCCAGCAGCTGGCGAGCGGGCACGAACACCGGGGAGCTGTTTTTT.

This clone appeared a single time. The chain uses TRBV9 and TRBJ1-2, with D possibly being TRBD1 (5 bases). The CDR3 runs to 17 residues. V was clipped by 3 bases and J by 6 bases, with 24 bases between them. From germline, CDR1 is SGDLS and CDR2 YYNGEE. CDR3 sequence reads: CASSGFTGPGGKNGYTF. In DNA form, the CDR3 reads TGTGCCAGCAGCGGATTCACGGGGCCCGGGGGTAAGAATGGCTACACCTTC.

In DNA, the CDR3 is TGTGCCAGTAGTATGGGGGGAACGAGCTCCTACGAGCAGTACTTC. Translation: CASSMGGTSSYEQYF. V is TRBV19 and J is TRBJ2-7; possibly TRBD2 for D (6 bases). The CDR3 is made up of 15 amino acids. The ends were cut back, 3 bases at V and 0 bases at J, with 12 bases in the middle. Germline CDR1 is LNHDA and CDR2 is SQIVND (reference sequence).

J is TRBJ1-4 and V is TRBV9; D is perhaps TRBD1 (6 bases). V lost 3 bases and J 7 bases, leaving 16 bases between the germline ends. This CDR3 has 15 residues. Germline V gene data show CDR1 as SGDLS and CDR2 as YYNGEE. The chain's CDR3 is CASSAGGAGREKLFF. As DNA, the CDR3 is TGTGCCAGCAGCGCTGGGGGGGCGGGGCGTGAAAAACTGTTTTTT.

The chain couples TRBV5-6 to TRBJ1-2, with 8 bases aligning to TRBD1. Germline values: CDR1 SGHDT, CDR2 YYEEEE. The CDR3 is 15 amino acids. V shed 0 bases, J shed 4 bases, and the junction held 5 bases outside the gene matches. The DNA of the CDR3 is TGTGCCAGCAGCTTGGCGGGGGACAGGCCCTATGGCTACACCTTC. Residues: CASSLAGDRPYGYTF.

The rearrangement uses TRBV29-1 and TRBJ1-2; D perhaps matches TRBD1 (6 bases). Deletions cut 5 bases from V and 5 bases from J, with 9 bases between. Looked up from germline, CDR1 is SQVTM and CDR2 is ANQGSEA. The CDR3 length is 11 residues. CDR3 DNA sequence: TGCAGCGTTACAGGGTCATATGGCTACACCTTC. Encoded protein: CSVTGSYGYTF.

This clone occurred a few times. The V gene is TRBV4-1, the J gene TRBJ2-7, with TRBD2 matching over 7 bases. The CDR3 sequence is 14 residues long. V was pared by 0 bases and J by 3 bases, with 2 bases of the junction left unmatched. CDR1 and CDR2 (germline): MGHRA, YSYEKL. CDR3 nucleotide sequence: TGCGCCAGCAGCCAAGAACCTAGCGGCTACGAGCAGTACTTC. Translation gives CASSQEPSGYEQYF.

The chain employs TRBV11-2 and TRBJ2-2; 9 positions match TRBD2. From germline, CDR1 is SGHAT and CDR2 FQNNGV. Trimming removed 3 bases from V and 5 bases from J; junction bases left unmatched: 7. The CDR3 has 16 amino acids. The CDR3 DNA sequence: TGTGCCAGCAGCTTTCGCGGGAGGGCCTGGACCGGGGAGCTGTTTTTT. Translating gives CASSFRGRAWTGELFF.

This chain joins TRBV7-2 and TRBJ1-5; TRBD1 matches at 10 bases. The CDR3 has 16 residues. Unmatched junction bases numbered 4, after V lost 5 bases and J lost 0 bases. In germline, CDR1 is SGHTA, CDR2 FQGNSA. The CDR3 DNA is TGTGCCAGCAGCGACCGGGACAGGGGTAGCAATCAGCCCCAGCATTTT. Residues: CASSDRDRGSNQPQHF.

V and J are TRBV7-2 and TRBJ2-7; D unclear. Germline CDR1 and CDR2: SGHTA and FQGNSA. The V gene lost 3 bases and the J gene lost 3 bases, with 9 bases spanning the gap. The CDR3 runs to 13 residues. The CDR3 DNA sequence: TGTGCCAGCAGCTTTTTAGCTTACTACGAGCAGTACTTC. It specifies CASSFLAYYEQYF.

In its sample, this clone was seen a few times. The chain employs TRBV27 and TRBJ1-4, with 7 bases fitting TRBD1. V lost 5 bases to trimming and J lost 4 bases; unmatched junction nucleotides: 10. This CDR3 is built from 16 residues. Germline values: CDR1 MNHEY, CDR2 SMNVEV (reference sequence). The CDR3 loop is CASSDQPGTVNEKLFF. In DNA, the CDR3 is TGTGCCAGCAGTGACCAACCCGGGACAGTTAATGAAAAACTGTTTTTT.